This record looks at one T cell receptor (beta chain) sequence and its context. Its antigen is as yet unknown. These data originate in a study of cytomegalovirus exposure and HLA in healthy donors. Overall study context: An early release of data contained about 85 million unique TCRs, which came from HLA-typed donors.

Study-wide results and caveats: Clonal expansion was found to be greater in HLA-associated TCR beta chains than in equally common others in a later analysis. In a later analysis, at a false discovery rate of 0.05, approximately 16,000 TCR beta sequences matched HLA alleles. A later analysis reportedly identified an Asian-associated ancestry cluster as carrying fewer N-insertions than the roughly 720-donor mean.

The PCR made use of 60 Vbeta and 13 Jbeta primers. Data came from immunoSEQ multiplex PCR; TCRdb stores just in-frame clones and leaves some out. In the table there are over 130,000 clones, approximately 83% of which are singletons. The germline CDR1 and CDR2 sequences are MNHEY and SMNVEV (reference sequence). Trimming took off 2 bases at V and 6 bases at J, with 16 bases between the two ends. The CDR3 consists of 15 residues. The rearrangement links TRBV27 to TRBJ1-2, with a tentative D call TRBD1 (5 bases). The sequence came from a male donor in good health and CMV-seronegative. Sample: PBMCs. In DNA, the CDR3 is TGTGCCAGCAGTTTAGCCCTGGCAGGGAAGGATGGCTACACCTTC. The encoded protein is CASSLALAGKDGYTF.